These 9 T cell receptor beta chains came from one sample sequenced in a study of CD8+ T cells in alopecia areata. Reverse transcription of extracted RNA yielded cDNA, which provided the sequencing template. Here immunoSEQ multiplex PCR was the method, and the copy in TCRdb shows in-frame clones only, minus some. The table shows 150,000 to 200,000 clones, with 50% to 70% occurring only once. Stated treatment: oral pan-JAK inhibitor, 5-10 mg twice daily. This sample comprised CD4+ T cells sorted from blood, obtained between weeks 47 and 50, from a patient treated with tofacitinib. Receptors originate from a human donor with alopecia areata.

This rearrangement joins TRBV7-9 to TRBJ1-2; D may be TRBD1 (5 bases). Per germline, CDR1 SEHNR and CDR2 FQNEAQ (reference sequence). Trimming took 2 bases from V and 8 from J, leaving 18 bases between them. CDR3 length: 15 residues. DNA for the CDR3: TGTGCCAGCAGCTTACCCCAGGCGGGGACGCGGGGCTACACCTTC. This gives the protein CASSLPQAGTRGYTF.

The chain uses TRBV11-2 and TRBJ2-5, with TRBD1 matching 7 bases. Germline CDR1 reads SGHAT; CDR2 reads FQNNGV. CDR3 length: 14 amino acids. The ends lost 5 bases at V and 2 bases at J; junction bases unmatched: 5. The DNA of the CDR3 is TGTGCCAGCAGCCCCGGGACAGTTCAAGAGACCCAGTACTTC. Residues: CASSPGTVQETQYF.

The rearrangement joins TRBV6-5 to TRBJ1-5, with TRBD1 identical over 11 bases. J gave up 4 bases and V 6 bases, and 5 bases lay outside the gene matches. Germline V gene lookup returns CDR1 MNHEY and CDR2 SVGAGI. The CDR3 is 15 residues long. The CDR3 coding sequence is TGTGCCAGCAGGTTAGGACAGGGGGCGAATCAGCCCCAGCATTTT. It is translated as CASRLGQGANQPQHF.

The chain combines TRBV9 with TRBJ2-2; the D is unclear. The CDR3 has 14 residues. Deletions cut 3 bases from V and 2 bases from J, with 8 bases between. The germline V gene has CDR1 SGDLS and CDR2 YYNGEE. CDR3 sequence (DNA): TGTGCCAGCAGCGCGACCCCTAACACCGGGGAGCTGTTTTTT. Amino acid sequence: CASSATPNTGELFF.

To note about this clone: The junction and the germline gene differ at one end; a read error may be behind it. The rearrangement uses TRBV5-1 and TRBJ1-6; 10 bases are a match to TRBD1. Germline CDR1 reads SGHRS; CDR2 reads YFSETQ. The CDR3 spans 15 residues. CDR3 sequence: CASCLTGTGDSPLHF. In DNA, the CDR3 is TGTGCCAGCTGTCTTACCGGGACAGGGGATTCACCCCTCCACTTT.

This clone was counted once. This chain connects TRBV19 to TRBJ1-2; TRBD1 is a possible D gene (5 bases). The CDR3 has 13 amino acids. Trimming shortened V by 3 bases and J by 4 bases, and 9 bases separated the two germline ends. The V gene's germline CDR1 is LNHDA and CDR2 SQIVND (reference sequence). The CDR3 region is CASSIPGTYGYTF. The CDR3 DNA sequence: TGTGCCAGTAGTATTCCGGGGACCTATGGCTACACCTTC.

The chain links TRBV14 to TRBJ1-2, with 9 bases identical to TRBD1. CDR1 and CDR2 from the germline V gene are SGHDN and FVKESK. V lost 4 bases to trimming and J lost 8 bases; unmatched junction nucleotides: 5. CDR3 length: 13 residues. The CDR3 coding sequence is TGTGCCAGCAGCCCCGGACAGGGGCGAGGCTACACCTTC. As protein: CASSPGQGRGYTF.

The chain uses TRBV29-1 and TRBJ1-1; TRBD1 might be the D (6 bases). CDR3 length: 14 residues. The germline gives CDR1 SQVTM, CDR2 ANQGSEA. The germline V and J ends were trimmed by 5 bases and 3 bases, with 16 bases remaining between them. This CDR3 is CSVRGRVGDTEAFF. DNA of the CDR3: TGCAGCGTTAGGGGGAGGGTAGGGGACACTGAAGCTTTCTTT.

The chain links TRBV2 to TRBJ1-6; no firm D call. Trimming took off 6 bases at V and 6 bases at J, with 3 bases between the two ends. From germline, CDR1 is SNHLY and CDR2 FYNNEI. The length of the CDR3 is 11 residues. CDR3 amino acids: CASRSNSPLHF. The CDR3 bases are TGTGCCAGCAGAAGTAATTCACCCCTCCACTTT.